Presented here are 21 T cell receptor beta chains from one specimen sequenced in a study of T-cell reconstitution after alpha-beta-depleted transplantation in children. Library preparation (for TCRbeta) was performed with unique molecular identifiers. From the PCR reads, TCRdb called clonotypes with MiXCR, one entry per CDR3 protein. The table has over 150,000 distinct CDR3 sequences, 11% seen once. Sequencing was performed on PBMCs, taken before TCRalphabeta/CD19-depleted stem cell transplant. These receptors all stem from a boy aged 2-15 years with acute myeloid leukemia, due to receive a stem cell transplant.

Ten or more counts support this clonotype. The V call is TRBV5-1, the J call TRBJ1-1; 7 nucleotides agree with TRBD1. CDR1 SGHRS and CDR2 YFSETQ come from the germline V gene. The CDR3 extends over 13 amino acids. V lost 6 bases, J lost 6 bases, and 8 bases stayed unmatched. Here the CDR3 reads CASTGGRAPEAFF. The CDR3 coding sequence is TGCGCCAGCACAGGGGGACGAGCGCCTGAAGCTTTCTTT.

At least ten counts were recorded for this clonotype. This chain uses TRBV20-1 with TRBJ2-1; D gene uncertain. The CDR3 is 13 residues long. The germline gives CDR1 DFQATT, CDR2 SNEGSKA (reference sequence). Trimming removed 3 bases at V and 5 bases at J, with 11 bases between. The DNA of the CDR3 is TGCAGTGCTAGTCGGCTAGAACACAATGAGCAGTTCTTC. Translated: CSASRLEHNEQFF.

This clonotype was counted at least ten times. The chain joins TRBV20-1 to TRBJ2-7; 9 bases align to TRBD1. The CDR3 runs to 13 residues. From germline, CDR1 is DFQATT and CDR2 SNEGSKA (reference sequence). V dropped 3 bases and J dropped 3; count of bases not matched to a gene: 3. CDR3 nucleotide sequence: TGCAGTGCTAGTCCGGGACAGGGCTACGAGCAGTACTTC. Residues: CSASPGQGYEQYF.

This clonotype was seen many times. The V gene is TRBV7-9, the J gene TRBJ2-7, with a tentative D call TRBD1 (6 bases). The V end lost 2 bases, the J end lost 2 bases, and 10 bases lay between the germline ends. The CDR3 extends over 14 amino acids. Germline V gives CDR1 SEHNR, CDR2 FQNEAQ (reference sequence). CDR3 sequence reads: CASSLWDKPYEQYV. The CDR3 coding sequence is TGTGCCAGCAGCTTATGGGACAAGCCCTACGAGCAGTACGTC.

This clonotype was detected ten times or more. The gene calls are TRBV20-1 and TRBJ1-1; D possibly corresponds to TRBD1 (6 bases). The ends were cut back, 0 bases at V and 0 bases at J, with 11 bases in the middle. From germline, CDR1 is DFQATT and CDR2 SNEGSKA (reference sequence). The CDR3 covers 15 residues. The CDR3 DNA sequence: TGCAGTGCTAGAGATGGACAGAAGATGAACACTGAAGCTTTCTTT. It codes for CSARDGQKMNTEAFF.

At least ten counts were recorded for this clonotype. The rearrangement uses TRBV10-3 and TRBJ1-1; D remains ambiguous. The CDR3 length is 14 residues. Trimming removed 6 bases at V and 1 base at J, with 12 bases between. Germline V gene data show CDR1 as ENHRY and CDR2 as SYGVKD. This CDR3 reads CAISERKTNTEAFF. In nucleotides, the CDR3 is TGTGCCATCAGCGAGCGGAAAACGAACACTGAAGCTTTCTTT.

This clonotype was seen at least ten times. The chain couples TRBV3-1 to TRBJ2-1, with D perhaps TRBD1 or TRBD2 (6 bases each). Germline loops: CDR1 LGHDT, CDR2 YNNKEL (reference sequence). V lost 0 bases and J lost 15, with 21 bases in between. The CDR3 length is 15 residues. The CDR3 DNA reads TGTGCCAGCAGCCAAGATGGGTCGCTGAGGGGGGTTGCGTTCTTC. Its protein product is CASSQDGSLRGVAFF.

This clonotype showed up many times. The chain carries TRBV2 and TRBJ1-2; TRBD1 matches at 12 bases. CDR1 is SNHLY, CDR2 FYNNEI, per germline. The J segment lost 7 bases and the V segment lost 8 bases, leaving 5 bases of the junction unmatched. This CDR3 contains 13 residues. CDR3 in DNA: TGTGCCAGCGGGGGACAGGGGGCGCCTGGCTACACCTTC. It translates to CASGGQGAPGYTF.

In its sample, this clonotype was seen many times. Here the CDR3 reads CASGSLGSPQPQHF. The CDR3 DNA is TGTGCTAGTGGTTCCTTGGGGTCCCCACAGCCCCAGCATTTT. The gene calls are TRBV12-5 and TRBJ1-5; unclear D gene. The germline CDR1 and CDR2 sequences are LGHNT and FRNRAP. The CDR3 is 14 residues long. The V and J ends lost 4 bases and 7 bases respectively, with 14 bases between them. Full variable domain (remainder filled in from reference TRBV12-5 and TRBJ1-5): DARVTQTPRHKVTEMGQEVTMRCQPILGHNTVFWYRQTMMQGLELLAYFRNRAPLDDSGMPKDRFSAEMPDATLATLKIQPSEPRDSAVYFCASGSLGSPQPQHFGDGTRLSIL.

This clonotype was seen repeatedly, ten times or more. The rearrangement links TRBV4-1 to TRBJ2-1; D is ambiguous. Germline assignment: CDR1 MGHRA and CDR2 YSYEKL. This CDR3 comprises 14 residues. The V end lost 0 bases, the J end lost 7 bases, and 10 bases lay between the germline ends. This CDR3 is CASSQDFWGNEQFF. The CDR3 DNA reads TGCGCCAGCAGCCAAGATTTCTGGGGAAATGAGCAGTTCTTC.

This clonotype was counted ten times or more. The gene calls are TRBV2 and TRBJ2-2; D is unresolved. The germline V gene has CDR1 SNHLY and CDR2 FYNNEI. Trimming stripped 7 bases from V and 6 bases from J, with 15 bases between. The CDR3 has 14 residues. DNA of the CDR3: TGTGCCAGCACGCCTGACTTCCTGGCCGGGGAGCTGTTTTTT. This sequence encodes CASTPDFLAGELFF. Together with reference TRBV2 and TRBJ2-2, the CDR3 gives the full variable domain: EPEVTQTPSHQVTQMGQEVILRCVPISNHLYFYWYRQILGQKVEFLVSFYNNEISEKSEIFDDQFSVERPDGSNFTLKIRSTKLEDSAMYFCASTPDFLAGELFFGEGSRLTVL.

This clonotype was detected many times. The rearrangement joins TRBV5-6 to TRBJ2-3; TRBD2 might be the D (7 bases). The CDR3 extends over 16 amino acids. The V gene lost 7 bases and the J gene lost 2 bases, with 20 bases spanning the gap. CDR1 is SGHDT, CDR2 YYEEEE, per germline. In DNA form, the CDR3 reads TGTGCCAGCTCCATCCCCCGGGGGGCGGTCACAGATACGCAGTATTTT. It translates to CASSIPRGAVTDTQYF.

This clonotype was recorded at least ten times. The chain is built from TRBV7-9 and TRBJ2-7; D is tentatively TRBD1 or TRBD2 (5 bases each). With 3 bases removed from V and 2 bases from J, the gap between germline ends came to 11 bases. This CDR3 spans 14 amino acids. CDR1 is SEHNR and CDR2 is FQNEAQ in the germline V gene (reference sequence). Written as DNA, the CDR3 is TGTGCCAGCAGCTTGTCGGGGCGACCCTACGAGCAGTACGTC. It yields the protein CASSLSGRPYEQYV.

This clonotype has a count of ten or more. The V call is TRBV5-1, the J call TRBJ2-7; TRBD2 matches 10 bases. V trimming: 3 bases; J trimming: 4 bases; junction bases outside the gene matches: 4. CDR3 size: 14 residues. The germline V gene encodes CDR1 SGHRS and CDR2 YFSETQ. CDR3 sequence: CASSSGLATYEQYF. The CDR3 coding sequence is TGCGCCAGCAGCTCGGGACTAGCGACATACGAGCAGTACTTC. Full variable domain (remainder filled in from reference TRBV5-1 and TRBJ2-7): KAGVTQTPRYLIKTRGQQVTLSCSPISGHRSVSWYQQTPGQGLQFLFEYFSETQRNKGNFPGRFSGRQFSNSRSEMNVSTLELGDSALYLCASSSGLATYEQYFGPGTRLTVT.

Many counts were recorded for this clonotype. The gene calls are TRBV7-2 and TRBJ1-5; D is uncertain. Trimming removed 5 bases from V and 9 bases from J, with 11 bases in between. In germline, CDR1 is SGHTA, CDR2 FQGNSA. The length of the CDR3 is 12 residues. The CDR3 is CASSLNLGPQHF. The DNA for the CDR3 is TGTGCCAGCAGCCTTAACCTTGGGCCCCAGCATTTT.

This clonotype appeared many times. This chain uses TRBV27 with TRBJ1-5; D not certain. The CDR3 length is 13 residues. Trimming took off 6 bases at V and 0 bases at J, with 6 bases between the two ends. Looked up from germline, CDR1 is MNHEY and CDR2 is SMNVEV (reference sequence). The CDR3 protein is CASSVHSNQPQHF. The CDR3 bases are TGTGCCAGCAGCGTACATAGCAATCAGCCCCAGCATTTT.

This clonotype was detected ten times or more. The chain carries TRBV27 and TRBJ2-7, with a tentative D call TRBD2 (5 bases). CDR1 and CDR2 (germline): MNHEY, SMNVEV (reference sequence). Trimming pared 4 bases from V and 4 bases from J, leaving 17 bases between. This CDR3 region has 15 residues. CDR3 coding DNA: TGTGCCAGCAGTTCCGAGTGGGTCACTAGGTACGAGCAGTACTTC. Translation: CASSSEWVTRYEQYF.

This clonotype came up many times. The chain joins TRBV18 to TRBJ1-1, with D unresolved. This CDR3 contains 14 residues. Per the germline V gene, CDR1 is KGHSH and CDR2 is LQKENI. The germline V and J ends were trimmed by 4 bases and 4 bases, with 13 bases remaining between them. For the CDR3, the DNA is TGTGCCAGCTCACTCCCTCAGGCCCGCACTGAAGCTTTCTTT. It yields the protein CASSLPQARTEAFF. Full variable domain (rest looked up from reference TRBV18 and TRBJ1-1): NAGVMQNPRHLVRRRGQEARLRCSPMKGHSHVYWYRQLPEEGLKFMVYLQKENIIDESGMPKERFSAEFPKEGPSILRIQQVVRGDSAAYFCASSLPQARTEAFFGQGTRLTVV.

This clonotype came up many times. J is TRBJ2-3 and V is TRBV29-1; 9 nucleotides line up with TRBD1. Germline V gene data show CDR1 as SQVTM and CDR2 as ANQGSEA. The length of the CDR3 is 15 residues. The V segment lost 6 bases and the J segment 6 bases; nucleotides outside the gene matches: 13. The CDR3 DNA sequence: TGCAGCGTACCAGACCGGGACAGGGCTCAGGATACGCAGTATTTT. Translation: CSVPDRDRAQDTQYF.

This clonotype occurred many times. For the CDR3, the DNA is TGCAGTGCTCGGACGGATTACAACCAAGAGACCCAGTACTTC. It codes for CSARTDYNQETQYF. The chain combines TRBV20-1 with TRBJ2-5; no definite D call. V dropped 5 bases and J dropped 0 bases, with 13 bases sitting between them. The CDR3 runs to 14 residues. Germline loops: CDR1 DFQATT, CDR2 SNEGSKA (reference sequence).

This clonotype was observed at least ten times. This chain links TRBV29-1 with TRBJ2-3, with TRBD2 as a possible D gene (6 bases). The CDR3 is 13 amino acids. CDR1 is SQVTM, CDR2 ANQGSEA, per germline. Between the trimmed V and J ends, which lost 1 base and 5 bases, there was a span of 10 bases. Written as DNA, the CDR3 is TGCAGCGTTGAAGGAGTGGAGGGAGATACGCAGTATTTT. It specifies CSVEGVEGDTQYF.